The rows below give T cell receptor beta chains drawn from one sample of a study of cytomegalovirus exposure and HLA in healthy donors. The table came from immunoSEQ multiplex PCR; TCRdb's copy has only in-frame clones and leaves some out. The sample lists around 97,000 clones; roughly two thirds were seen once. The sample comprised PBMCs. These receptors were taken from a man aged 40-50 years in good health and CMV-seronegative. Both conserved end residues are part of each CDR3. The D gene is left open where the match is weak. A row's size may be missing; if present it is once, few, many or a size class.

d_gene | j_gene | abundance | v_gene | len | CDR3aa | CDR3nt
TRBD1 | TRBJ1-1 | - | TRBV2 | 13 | CASSSQGETEAFF | TGTGCCAGCAGTTCACAGGGGGAGACTGAAGCTTTCTTT
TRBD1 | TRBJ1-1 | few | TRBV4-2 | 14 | CASSLRGLNTEAFF | TGTGCCAGCAGCCTCAGGGGGCTCAACACTGAAGCTTTCTTT
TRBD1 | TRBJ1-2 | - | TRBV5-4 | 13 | CASSVPTGEGYTF | TGTGCCAGCAGCGTGCCTACAGGGGAGGGCTACACCTTC
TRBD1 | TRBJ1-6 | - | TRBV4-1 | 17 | CASSHQDRGSYNSPLHF | TGCGCCAGCAGCCACCAGGACAGGGGCTCCTATAATTCACCCCTCCACTTT
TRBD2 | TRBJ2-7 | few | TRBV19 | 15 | CASSGLAGYSYEQYF | TGTGCCAGCTCAGGGCTAGCGGGGTACTCCTACGAGCAGTACTTC
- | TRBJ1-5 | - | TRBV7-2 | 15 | CASSLRGMGNQPQHF | TGTGCCAGCAGCTTACGGGGAATGGGCAATCAGCCCCAGCATTTT
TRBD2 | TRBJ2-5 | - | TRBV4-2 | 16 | CASSQNPLAGGSAQYF | TGTGCCAGCAGCCAGAATCCTCTAGCGGGGGGATCCGCCCAGTACTTC
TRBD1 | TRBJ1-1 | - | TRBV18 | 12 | CASSPGQGRAFF | TGTGCCAGCTCACCCGGACAGGGACGAGCTTTCTTT
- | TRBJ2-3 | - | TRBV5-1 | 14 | CASSFDSPTDTQYF | TGCGCCAGCAGCTTCGACAGCCCCACAGATACGCAGTATTTT
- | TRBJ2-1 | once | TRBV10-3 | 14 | CAISAITNYNEQFF | TGTGCCATCAGTGCGATTACTAACTACAATGAGCAGTTCTTC
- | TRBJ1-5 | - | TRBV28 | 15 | CASSLPGLGNQPQHF | TGTGCCAGCAGTTTGCCAGGATTGGGCAATCAGCCCCAGCATTTT
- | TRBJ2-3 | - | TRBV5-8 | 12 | CASSSDTDTQYF | TGTGCCAGCAGCTCAGACACAGATACGCAGTATTTT
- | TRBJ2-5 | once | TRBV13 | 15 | CASSISAGLQETQYF | TGTGCCAGCAGCATCAGCGCGGGGCTCCAAGAGACCCAGTACTTC
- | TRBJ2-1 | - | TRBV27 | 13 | CASSHIPVSEQFF | TGTGCCAGCAGTCATATCCCGGTTTCTGAGCAGTTCTTC
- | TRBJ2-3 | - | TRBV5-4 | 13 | CASSLDSAGTQYF | TGTGCCAGCAGCTTGGACTCGGCGGGTACGCAGTATTTT
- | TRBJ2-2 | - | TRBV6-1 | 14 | CASRLDSHTGELFF | TGTGCCAGCAGGCTAGACAGTCACACCGGGGAGCTGTTTTTT
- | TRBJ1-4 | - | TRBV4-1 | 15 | CASSQPTGTNEKLFF | TGCGCCAGCAGCCAACCGACAGGAACTAATGAAAAACTGTTTTTT
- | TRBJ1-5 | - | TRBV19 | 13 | CASSFEVRQPQHF | TGTGCCAGTAGTTTCGAGGTCCGACAGCCCCAGCATTTT
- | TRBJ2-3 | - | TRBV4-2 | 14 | CASSQDQGTDTQYF | TGTGCCAGCAGCCAAGACCAGGGCACAGATACGCAGTATTTT
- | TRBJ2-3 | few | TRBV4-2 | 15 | CASSQDMASYDTQYF | TGTGCCAGCAGCCAAGATATGGCTAGCTACGATACGCAGTATTTT
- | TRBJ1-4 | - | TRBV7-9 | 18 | CASSLSWRGRAANEKLFF | TGTGCCAGCAGCTTATCATGGCGTGGCAGGGCGGCTAATGAAAAACTGTTTTTT
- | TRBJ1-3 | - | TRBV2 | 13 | CASSAERGNTIYF | TGTGCCAGCAGTGCGGAGAGGGGAAACACCATATATTTT
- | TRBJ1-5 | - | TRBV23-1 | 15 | CASSQEQVSNQPQHF | TGCGCCAGCAGTCAAGAACAGGTTAGCAATCAGCCCCAGCATTTT
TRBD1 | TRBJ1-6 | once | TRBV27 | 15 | CASSFHRGPNSPLHF | TGTGCCAGCAGTTTTCACAGGGGCCCGAATTCACCCCTCCACTTT
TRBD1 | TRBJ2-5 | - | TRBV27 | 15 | CASSSGTAIQETQYF | TGTGCCAGCAGTTCCGGGACAGCGATCCAAGAGACCCAGTACTTC
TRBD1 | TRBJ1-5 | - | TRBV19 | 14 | CASRTGVRNQPQHF | TGTGCCAGTAGGACAGGGGTTCGCAATCAGCCCCAGCATTTT
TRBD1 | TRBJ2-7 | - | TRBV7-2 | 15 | CASSISGDRSYEQYF | TGTGCCAGCAGCATCTCCGGGGACAGATCCTACGAGCAGTACTTC
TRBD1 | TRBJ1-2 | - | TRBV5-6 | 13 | CASSWGQGNGYTF | TGTGCCAGCAGCTGGGGACAGGGTAATGGCTACACCTTC
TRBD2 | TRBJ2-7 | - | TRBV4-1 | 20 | CASSLTETGTSGGPPYEQYF | TGCGCCAGCAGCCTAACAGAAACCGGGACTAGCGGGGGGCCCCCCTACGAGCAGTACTTC
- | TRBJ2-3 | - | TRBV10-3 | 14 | CAITAGKVGDTQYF | TGTGCCATCACGGCAGGGAAAGTTGGAGATACGCAGTATTTT
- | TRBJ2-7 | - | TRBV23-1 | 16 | CASKLFGRGGENEQYF | TGCGCCAGCAAGTTATTTGGGAGGGGGGGGGAGAACGAGCAGTACTTC
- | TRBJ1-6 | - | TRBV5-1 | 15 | CASSLKPDNNSPLHF | TGCGCCAGCAGCCTGAAGCCAGACAATAATTCACCCCTCCACTTT
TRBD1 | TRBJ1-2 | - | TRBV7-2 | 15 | CASSPDRVGNYGYTF | TGTGCCAGCAGCCCCGACAGGGTGGGTAACTATGGCTACACCTTC